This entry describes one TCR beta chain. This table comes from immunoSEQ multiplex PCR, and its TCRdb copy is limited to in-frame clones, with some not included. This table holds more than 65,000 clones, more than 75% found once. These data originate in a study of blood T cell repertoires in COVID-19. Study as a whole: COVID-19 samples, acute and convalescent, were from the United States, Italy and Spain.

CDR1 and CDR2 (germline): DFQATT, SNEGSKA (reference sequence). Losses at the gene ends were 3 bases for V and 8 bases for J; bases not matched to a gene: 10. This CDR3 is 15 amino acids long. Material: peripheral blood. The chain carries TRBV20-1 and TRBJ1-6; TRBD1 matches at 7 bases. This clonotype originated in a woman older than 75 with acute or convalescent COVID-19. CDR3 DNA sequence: TGCAGTGCTAGTATGAGACAGGGATTTGATTCACCCCTCCACTTT. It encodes CSASMRQGFDSPLHF.